The clone carrying this TCR beta chain was seen repeatedly, ten times or more. Its target is not known. As the method for making TCR beta libraries, quantitative 5'-RACE with molecular barcodes was used. TCRdb reanalysed the 5' RACE reads using MiXCR and keeps one entry per CDR3 protein. This repertoire shows about 800,000 distinct CDR3 sequences, 10% to 15% found once; its top ten account for approximately 0.51%. The germline V and J ends were trimmed by 6 bases and 7 bases, with 16 bases remaining between them. The germline CDR1 and CDR2 sequences are SQVTM and ANQGSEA. The CDR3 runs to 12 residues. This sample stems from a study of CD8 T cells in ankylosing spondylitis. The study's findings and limits: With a CD8+ phenotype, disease-linked clones were relatively rare in peripheral blood. From matched ankylosing spondylitis synovial fluid, disease-linked clones were reportedly recovered at significantly enriched levels. A motif of seven or eight highly homologous TCR beta variants was seen as apparently characteristic of ankylosing spondylitis blood. Prior literature has documented some motif variants in synovial fluid and blood from reactive arthritis.

The chain recombines TRBV29-1 with TRBJ2-7, with D possibly matching TRBD2 (6 bases). Specimen: blood, either unsorted or a sorted T cell fraction (not recorded which). This clonotype was obtained from a male donor with ankylosing spondylitis. CDR3 nucleotides: TGCAGCGTGCATGGACCAGGGAGGGAGCAGTACTTC. It translates to CSVHGPGREQYF.